The entry below gives a single T cell receptor (beta chain) sequence along with its context. The antigen this receptor binds is unknown. Base-call qualities are not available, and no considerably larger clone is one nucleotide away. These data are taken from a study of cytomegalovirus exposure and HLA in healthy donors (dated by TCRdb to 2016 to 2017). At the level of the whole study: An earlier analysis of some 620 of the donors reported around 280 Gb of sequence data and 117 million unique TCR beta sequences obtained from about 179 million T cells. Roughly 300 gigabases of sequencing data and 75 million to 85 million unique TCR sequences made up an early release that covered around 640 HLA-typed donors. The genetic ancestry cluster associated with self-reported Caucasian donors included around 76% of the roughly 400 genotyped donors. The aim of the study was to test whether cataloging public T cell receptors could identify signatures of past pathogen exposure. Using immunosequencing, the study profiled T cell repertoires from some 670 subjects and related those repertoires to cytomegalovirus serostatus. Along with the roughly 670-subject first cohort, a separate validation cohort of over a hundred different subjects was used. High-throughput TCR immunosequencing, statistical association of individual TCRs with disease status, and machine learning were combined to predict cytomegalovirus infection status. In a later analysis, previously published TCR beta repertoires from roughly 710 donors were re-analyzed and high-resolution HLA genotyping was added so that TCR occurrence patterns could be studied. The later analysis used no new phenotypic data to find candidate immune exposures, relying instead on TCR beta sequences and their occurrence across donors. In an earlier analysis of around 540 of the donors, high-throughput TCR beta sequencing was used to judge whether each TCR beta V gene segment behaved as functional or pseudogenic. Donor age, sex, ethnicity and CMV serostatus were collected together with the repertoire data. In a later genetic analysis, genome-wide SNP genotypes for about three fifths of the 666 donors were used, and that subset was treated as a discovery cohort. Every repertoire in the discovery cohort had been generated on one and the same sequencing platform. HLA typing covered class I and class II loci at four-digit resolution. Typing coverage differed by locus: A, B, C, DRB1 and DQB1 were typed in about 629-630 donors, DQA1 in 522, DPA1 in around 580, and DPB1 in approximately 450. Roughly five DR-DQ haplotypes were handled as single units for association and clustering because linkage in the cohort was strong. On average, 235,054 unique TCR beta nucleotide sequences were sequenced per donor among about 400 genotyped donors of the cohort, with around 19% of those sequences being non-productive. On the study overall, not on this receptor specifically: Roughly uniform sequencing depth across donors was assumed in presence/absence analyses, although this assumption may not hold. In a later analysis, TCR association rates were found to vary across HLA loci, with the most associated TCRs seen for DRB1 alleles and the fewest for HLA-C alleles. Most TCR sequences were observed very rarely across donors, whereas some public TCRs were present in many individuals. Because HLA typing was unavailable for some donors at each locus, only the typed subset was used in association tests. It was suggested by the authors that the approach could potentially be generalized to other disease states and immunological phenotypes. CMV serostatus was the only immune exposure information available for the cohort. In both the original and validation cohorts, the classifier was reported to diagnose cytomegalovirus status with high specificity and sensitivity. A few of the identified cytomegalovirus-associated TCR beta chains were confirmed in vitro to be specific for cytomegalovirus antigens. A group of highly shared sequence variants was considered likely to be a technical artifact of the sequencing pipeline. Compared with the roughly 720-donor mean, donors in an Asian-associated ancestry cluster had fewer N-insertions in productive TCRs, according to a later genetic analysis. In a later analysis, several top co-occurrence clusters were reported to appear linked to parvovirus B19, influenza, CMV and Epstein-Barr virus. Because the 87-base-pair reads could not distinguish some IMGT-functional V segments, including TRBV6-2 and TRBV6-3, those segments were excluded. Broadly in line with IMGT annotations, most TCR beta V segments showed up in productive rearrangements about 90% or about 30% of the time in an earlier analysis of around 550 of the donors. An association between a missense DCLRE1C variant and V-gene and J-gene trimming of TCR beta chains was found in a later genetic analysis and replicated in an independent cohort. Linkage disequilibrium might explain the correlated functional status among segregating V segments, but an unknown experimental factor could not be excluded. Over 15 rarely observed V segments, including chromosome 9 orphons, were excluded from the earlier analysis of a few hundred of the donors because counts were too low. A further reported finding was that TCR beta sequences accurately predicted the HLA-A and HLA-B alleles for most subjects in the first cohort. Strong co-occurrence of HLA alleles, especially DR and DQ, made assigning TCR associations to individual alleles difficult. In a later analysis, most CMV-associated TCR beta chains were found to appear HLA-restricted, with HLA associations seemingly driven largely by CMV exposure. The cohort was sequenced for TCR beta chains only, and without alpha or paired-chain data the features that could be detected were limited. In a later analysis, HLA-associated TCR beta chains showed more clonal expansion and lower generation probabilities than non-associated chains that were equally common. The study listed 150 to 200 TCR beta chains as associated with cytomegalovirus. In a later analysis, 15,000 to 20,000 TCR beta sequences were associated with specific HLA alleles at a false discovery rate of 0.05.

Library creation used the immunoSEQ multiplex PCR assay. A mixture of 60 forward primers for TCR Vbeta segments and 13 reverse primers for TCR Jbeta segments was used in the multiplex PCR. The CDR3 region of rearranged TCR beta genes was amplified from genomic DNA with a multiplex PCR assay. On the Illumina HiSeq System, the amplified TCR beta libraries were sequenced as 87-base-pair reads. In the paper's pipeline: Across the 500 to 700 repertoires, a later analysis counted 80 million or so unique TCR beta chains, around 10 million of which were shared by at least two donors. Raw reads were error-corrected and collapsed into unique sequences with a nearest-neighbor algorithm that merged closely related sequences to remove PCR and sequencing errors. To assign V, D and J gene segments, CDR3 sequences were aligned to IMGT reference sequences. Each retained sequence needed at least a six-nucleotide match to both a V gene segment and a J gene segment. A rearrangement was called productive if the CDR3 had no stop codons and remained in frame with V and J, and every other rearrangement was called non-productive. Following IMGT convention, CDR3 was defined as the stretch from the second conserved V-encoded cysteine up to the conserved J-encoded phenylalanine. The earlier analysis of about 560 of the donors excluded any sequence lacking an unambiguous match to a single V gene segment. An earlier analysis of several hundred of the donors classified V segments as functional when productive rearrangements were above 56.7% and as segregating when the standard deviation between donors was above 5%. A statistical classification framework was built to diagnose cytomegalovirus status from the catalog of TCR beta chain sequences. In a later analysis, TCR nucleotide sequences were compared against IMGT/GENE-DB human TR gene sequences so that V and J genes could be assigned. Using the TCRdist pipeline, a later analysis assigned CDR3 sequences along with most-parsimonious VDJ recombination scenarios. In a later analysis, each TCR beta chain was defined by its CDR3 amino acid sequence together with its V-gene family, and reads without a unique V-gene family were excluded. To address suspected cross-contamination and a sequencing artifact, a later analysis removed 450 to 700 highly shared, low-generation-probability nucleotide sequences. A later analysis calculated a clonal expansion index for each public chain from normalized within-repertoire ranks of inferred template counts. In a later analysis, generation probabilities were computed with a VDJ recombination model fitted to out-of-frame rearrangements, and the resulting probabilities were checked against IGoR. In a later analysis, TCR-TCR, TCR-HLA and TCR-CMV co-occurrence was scored with hypergeometric tests, and a repertoire-size bias correction was applied to TCR pairs. To estimate false discovery rates, a later analysis permuted the HLA or CMV assignments 20 times. A later analysis grouped co-occurring TCRs with DBSCAN, adding TCRdist sequence similarity when clustering within HLA-allele-positive subsets. Repertoires with fewer than 30,000 or more than 120,000 public chains were left out of co-occurrence clustering, as were a few repertoires with anomalous nucleotide sharing. In its TCRdb copy, this immuneACCESS table keeps in-frame sequences only and misses some clones. Where compared with another copy, unresolved V genes explain less than half of these, and the others have no known cause. From that table come the V and J calls and clone size; the DNA was used to work out D and trimming. Here the sample has around 85,000 clones; roughly 80% occur a single time. Together, the top ten hold about 1.1% of the sample.

CDR3 length: 12 amino acids, cysteine to phenylalanine. The only DNA kept is the CDR3, 36 bases in frame from the first base. The germline V gene supplies CDR1 MNHEY and CDR2 SVGAGI. V drops 8 bases and J drops 3 bases, leaving 7 bases in between. In total, approximately 690 healthy bone marrow donors made up the cohort. At the time of sampling, all cohort members were nominally healthy, though unrecorded immune exposures were likely present. The donor was CMV seronegative and was included in the group of a few hundred seronegative cohort members. A peripheral blood sample was collected from each donor, and TCR beta sequencing was performed on peripheral blood mononuclear cells. Genomic DNA extraction from the blood cell samples was performed with the Qiagen DNeasy Blood Extraction Kit.

This receptor was identified in a male donor in good health and CMV-seronegative. Sequenced input: PBMCs. The rearranged chain carries TRBV6-5 and TRBJ2-2; tentative D gene TRBD2, with 5 bases matching. At the DNA level, the sequence is TGTGCCAGCGAGGGCGACACCGGGGAGCTGTTTTTT. It specifies CASEGDTGELFF.